What follows are 23 T cell receptor beta chains derived from one specimen sequenced in a study of PD-1 blockade in mismatch repair-deficient tumors (dated by TCRdb to the late 2010s). The library was obtained by the immunoSEQ multiplex PCR assay. Not all clones reach the TCRdb copy of this immuneACCESS table, which keeps in-frame sequences only. Checked studies attribute under half of the gap to unresolved V genes and leave the rest unexplained. The sample table holds about 120,000 clones, of which around 87% were seen once. Roughly 14% of the sample rests with the top ten. Here the sequenced sample was peripheral blood, taken 44 weeks after starting pembrolizumab. These receptors were collected from an adult with mismatch repair-deficient cancer.

V and J are TRBV19 and TRBJ1-2, with 10 bases lining up with TRBD1. Trimming cost V 1 base and J 8 bases; bases outside gene matches: 10. Germline V lookup: CDR1 LNHDA, CDR2 SQIVND (reference sequence). The CDR3 consists of 16 residues. The CDR3 sequence: CASSIGRVDRGKGYTF. DNA of the CDR3: TGTGCCAGTAGTATAGGAAGGGTGGACAGGGGGAAGGGCTACACCTTC.

The chain joins TRBV5-1 to TRBJ2-1; 7 bases align to TRBD1. V lost 5 bases to trimming and J lost 4 bases; unmatched junction nucleotides: 6. The CDR3 has 14 amino acids. Germline V gene lookup returns CDR1 SGHRS and CDR2 YFSETQ. CDR3 loop: CASRLGQRYNEQFF. The CDR3 region has the DNA TGCGCCAGCAGACTGGGACAGCGTTACAATGAGCAGTTCTTC.

This CDR3 reads CASSKGGRARNQPQHF. CDR3 coding DNA: TGTGCCAGCAGCAAGGGGGGAAGGGCGCGTAATCAGCCCCAGCATTTT. The J gene is TRBJ1-5, the V gene TRBV13; D may be TRBD1 (6 bases). CDR1 PRHDT and CDR2 FYEKMQ come from the germline V gene (reference sequence). The CDR3 consists of 16 residues. V dropped 5 bases and J dropped 4 bases, with 18 bases sitting between them.

The gene calls are TRBV2 and TRBJ1-5; 7 nucleotides agree with TRBD1. V shed 6 bases, J shed 0 bases, and the junction held 2 bases outside the gene matches. Germline V gene sequence: CDR1 SNHLY, CDR2 FYNNEI. This CDR3 comprises 14 residues. The CDR3 DNA reads as TGTGCCAGCAGCCAGGGGGATAGCAATCAGCCCCAGCATTTT. Its protein product is CASSQGDSNQPQHF.

The chain links TRBV5-1 to TRBJ2-2, with TRBD2 as a possible D gene (5 bases). The germline V gene has CDR1 SGHRS and CDR2 YFSETQ. V lost 4 bases and J lost 8, with 12 bases in between. The CDR3 runs 13 residues. The DNA of the CDR3 is TGCGCCAGCAGCGCAGCGGAGAGGGGGGAGCTGTTTTTT. It yields the protein CASSAAERGELFF.

V gene TRBV7-6 combines with J gene TRBJ1-3; no clear D. CDR1 and CDR2 from the germline V gene are SGHVS and FNYEAQ. This CDR3 comprises 13 residues. With 7 bases removed from V and 4 bases from J, the gap between germline ends came to 11 bases. CDR3 region: CASTPLPGNTIYF. Here the CDR3 DNA reads TGTGCCAGCACCCCTCTTCCGGGAAACACCATATATTTT.

This chain joins TRBV5-1 and TRBJ2-2; D may correspond to TRBD1 or TRBD2 (5 bases each). V was clipped by 7 bases and J by 9 bases, with 16 bases between them. Germline V lookup: CDR1 SGHRS, CDR2 YFSETQ. The CDR3 covers 13 residues. The CDR3 is CASVGTDYRELFF. CDR3 nucleotides: TGCGCCAGCGTTGGGACCGACTACCGGGAGCTGTTTTTT.

The V call is TRBV15, the J call TRBJ2-7, with a weak D call TRBD1 (5 bases). The CDR3 length is 14 residues. The V gene lost 0 bases and the J gene lost 1 base, with 7 bases spanning the gap. In germline, CDR1 is LNHNV, CDR2 YYDKDF (reference sequence). CDR3 nucleotide sequence: TGTGCCACCAGCAGAGAGTACAGGTCCTACGAGCAGTACTTC. It codes for CATSREYRSYEQYF.

The rearrangement uses TRBV7-9 and TRBJ2-5, with a weak D call TRBD1 (5 bases). Trimming shortened V by 1 base and J by 9 bases, and 30 bases separated the two germline ends. Germline V gene data show CDR1 as SEHNR and CDR2 as FQNEAQ (reference sequence). The CDR3 has 19 amino acids. CDR3 DNA: TGTGCCAGCAGCTTAGTCCGCCTCACAGGTCCATCGGGCCAGTTGGCCCAGTACTTC. Protein sequence: CASSLVRLTGPSGQLAQYF.

This rearrangement joins TRBV6-5 to TRBJ2-7; D tentatively reads TRBD1 or TRBD2 (5 bases each). The V and J ends lost 5 bases and 3 bases respectively, with 17 bases between them. CDR1 is MNHEY and CDR2 is SVGAGI in the germline V gene. CDR3 length: 15 residues. In nucleotides, the CDR3 is TGTGCCAGCAGTCGAGTCGGGACGGGCGTCTACGAGCAGTACTTC. Protein product: CASSRVGTGVYEQYF.

This sequence joins TRBV2 and TRBJ2-7, with D unresolved. This CDR3 comprises 13 residues. Trimming took off 8 bases at V and 2 bases at J, with 13 bases between the two ends. The V gene's germline CDR1 is SNHLY and CDR2 FYNNEI. The CDR3 nucleotides read TGTGCCAGCGGCCTTTTCGTCCCCTACGAGCAGTACTTC. Its protein product is CASGLFVPYEQYF.

The J gene is TRBJ1-2, the V gene TRBV7-8; 8 positions match TRBD1. Looked up from germline, CDR1 is SGHVS and CDR2 is FQNEAQ. The length of the CDR3 is 15 residues. J gave up 4 bases and V 4 bases, and 8 bases lay outside the gene matches. CDR3 amino acids: CASSYLTGVGYGYTF. The CDR3 bases are TGTGCCAGCAGCTATCTGACAGGGGTGGGCTATGGCTACACCTTC.

This clone appeared a single time. V is TRBV28 and J is TRBJ2-7; D is ambiguous. CDR1 and CDR2 from the germline V gene are MDHEN and SYDVKM. This CDR3 comprises 14 residues. V was clipped by 8 bases and J by 6 bases, with 20 bases between them. CDR3 DNA: TGTGCCAGCCGGATTTATGACGAGTTGGGCGAGCAGTACTTC. This gives the protein CASRIYDELGEQYF.

The chain carries TRBV6-5 and TRBJ2-2, with D unclear. V gave up 4 bases and J gave up 4 bases, with 16 bases separating them. Looked up from germline, CDR1 is MNHEY and CDR2 is SVGAGI. The CDR3 loop spans 16 amino acids. The CDR3: CASSSEPSISTGELFF. In nucleotides, the CDR3 is TGTGCCAGCAGTTCCGAACCCAGTATCTCCACCGGGGAGCTGTTTTTT.

This chain links TRBV5-1 with TRBJ2-3; TRBD1 matches at 9 bases. V shed 0 bases and J 3 bases; nucleotides not matched to a gene: 5. From germline, CDR1 is SGHRS and CDR2 YFSETQ. The length of the CDR3 is 16 residues. CDR3 DNA: TGCGCCAGCAGCTTGGGGGGACAGGGAGGAACAGATACGCAGTATTTT. Amino acid sequence: CASSLGGQGGTDTQYF.

The CDR3 loop is CASGTSGRTNNEQFF. The CDR3 DNA reads as TGTGCCAGCGGGACTAGCGGGAGGACGAACAATGAGCAGTTCTTC. The chain uses TRBV2 and TRBJ2-1, with 15 bases lining up with TRBD2. The germline V gene encodes CDR1 SNHLY and CDR2 FYNNEI. The CDR3 contains 15 residues. Germline trimming cut 8 bases from V and 5 bases from J; bases unmatched to any gene: 4.

The J gene is TRBJ2-3, the V gene TRBV25-1; 7 bases agree with TRBD2. V trimming: 11 bases; J trimming: 4 bases; junction bases outside the gene matches: 12. The germline CDR1 and CDR2 sequences are MGHDK and SYGVNS. CDR3 length: 14 residues. The CDR3 spells CAVAGAGFADTQYF. CDR3 coding DNA: TGTGCCGTTGCTGGAGCGGGATTTGCAGATACGCAGTATTTT. Full variable domain (rest looked up from reference TRBV25-1 and TRBJ2-3): EADIYQTPRYLVIGTGKKITLECSQTMGHDKMYWYQQDPGMELHLIHYSYGVNSTEKGDLSSESTVSRIRTEHFPLTLESARPSHTSQYLCAVAGAGFADTQYFGPGTRLTVL.

The DNA for the CDR3 is TGTGCCACCAGGGAAGGGGGCACCCGTGGCTACACCTTC. Translating gives CATREGGTRGYTF. The chain combines TRBV15 with TRBJ1-2; 7 bases agree with TRBD1. The CDR3 extends over 13 amino acids. J gave up 7 bases and V 6 bases, and 8 bases lay outside the gene matches. CDR1 is LNHNV and CDR2 is YYDKDF in the germline V gene (reference sequence). Together with reference TRBV15 and TRBJ1-2, the CDR3 gives the full variable domain: DAMVIQNPRYQVTQFGKPVTLSCSQTLNHNVMYWYQQKSSQAPKLLFHYYDKDFNNEADTPDNFQSRRPNTSFCFLDIRSPGLGDTAMYLCATREGGTRGYTFGSGTRLTVV.

This chain connects TRBV5-1 to TRBJ2-5, with D perhaps matching TRBD1 or TRBD2 (6 bases each). CDR3 length: 14 residues. Germline V gene sequence: CDR1 SGHRS, CDR2 YFSETQ. The V and J ends lost 3 bases and 3 bases respectively, with 12 bases between them. This CDR3 reads CASSSGAVEETQYF. Here the CDR3 DNA reads TGCGCCAGCAGCTCGGGGGCGGTAGAAGAGACCCAGTACTTC.

This clone was detected only once. The chain has TRBV28 and TRBJ2-2, with 7 bases matching TRBD1. CDR1 MDHEN and CDR2 SYDVKM come from the germline V gene. V shed 8 bases and J 2 bases; nucleotides not matched to a gene: 11. This CDR3 comprises 16 residues. CDR3 sequence reads: CASGITTGINTGELFF. The CDR3 nucleotides read TGTGCCAGCGGAATTACGACAGGGATAAACACCGGGGAGCTGTTTTTT.

This chain links TRBV5-6 with TRBJ2-2; TRBD1 aligns across 8 bases. The CDR3 sequence is 16 residues long. Germline CDR1 is SGHDT and CDR2 is YYEEEE. The V gene end was trimmed by 1 base and the J gene end by 6 bases; junction bases not matched to a gene: 8. DNA for the CDR3: TGTGCCAGCAGCTTGTGGGTCAGGGGGCGTCCCGGGGAGCTGTTTTTT. This encodes CASSLWVRGRPGELFF. Full variable domain (outside the CDR3, taken from reference TRBV5-6 and TRBJ2-2): DAGVTQSPTHLIKTRGQQVTLRCSPKSGHDTVSWYQQALGQGPQFIFQYYEEEERQRGNFPDRFSGHQFPNYSSELNVNALLLGDSALYLCASSLWVRGRPGELFFGEGSRLTVL.

The J gene is TRBJ2-7, the V gene TRBV20-1; no firm D call. V was clipped by 5 bases and J by 2 bases, with 7 bases between them. Germline CDR1 and CDR2: DFQATT and SNEGSKA (reference sequence). This CDR3 spans 11 amino acids. CDR3 in DNA: TGCAGTGCTCCGATCGCCTACGAGCAGTACTTC. This gives the protein CSAPIAYEQYF.

This clone appeared a single time. The chain employs TRBV5-1 and TRBJ2-3; the match to TRBD1 covers 7 bases. Germline-derived CDR1 and CDR2 are SGHRS and YFSETQ. The CDR3 consists of 17 residues. Trimming took 3 bases from V and 3 from J; bases not matched to a gene: 13. CDR3 in amino acids: CASSSIIKGARTDTQYF. CDR3 DNA sequence: TGCGCCAGCAGCTCAATAATCAAGGGGGCGAGAACAGATACGCAGTATTTT.